The present entry profiles one TCR beta chain with its context. Its matching antigen is unknown. One end of the junction is discordant with germline, which a read error may explain. The entry originates in a study of memory CD4+ T cells and cytomegalovirus serostatus. Study details: Of the healthy Belgian adults, 9 were CMV seropositive and 20 to 25 seronegative. Study findings and constraints: CD4+ memory repertoires contained 67 of 164 reported CMV TCRbeta sequences. Repertoires predicted CMV serostatus with median bootstrapped AUC of roughly 0.95. The CMV-associated TCR signature appears largely within the CD4+ memory repertoire.

The germline V gene has CDR1 MGHRA and CDR2 YSYEKL. This CDR3 region has 18 residues. The data were produced by immunoSEQ multiplex PCR, yet TCRdb's version contains in-frame clones alone and is incomplete. The sample holds 50,000 to 65,000 clones, approximately 77% seen once. Single viable CD3+CD4+CD8-CD45RO+ cells were sorted as the memory CD4+ T cells. This chain uses TRBV4-1 with TRBJ2-3; 11 bases map to TRBD2. Sequenced material: memory CD4+ T cells from blood. The sequence came from an adult in good health and CMV-seronegative. In DNA form, the CDR3 reads TGCGCCAGCGGCCAAGTCGGGACTAGCGGAGAACACACAGATACGCAGTATTTT. It encodes CASGQVGTSGEHTDTQYF.